These 27 T cell receptor beta chains were sequenced from one sample in a study of cytomegalovirus exposure and HLA in healthy donors. The PCR contained 60 Vbeta and 13 Jbeta primers. Produced via immunoSEQ multiplex PCR; TCRdb's table is partial and in-frame only. The sample contains 85,000 to 100,000 clones, roughly 82% of which appear only once. Sequencing used PBMCs. The receptors stem from a human donor in good health.

The J gene is TRBJ1-5, the V gene TRBV18; TRBD1 matches at 7 bases. CDR1 is KGHSH and CDR2 is LQKENI in the germline V gene. This CDR3 is built from 14 residues. With V trimmed by 5 bases and J by 7 bases, 8 bases remained unmatched. The DNA of the CDR3 is TGTGCCAGCTCATACACAGGGGACGGGCAGCCCCAGCATTTT. Its protein is CASSYTGDGQPQHF.

The chain links TRBV19 to TRBJ2-5; 8 bases map to TRBD2. The CDR3 is 16 amino acids. Germline lookup yields CDR1 LNHDA and CDR2 SQIVND (reference sequence). Trimming cost V 3 bases and J 5 bases; bases outside gene matches: 11. The CDR3 is CASSMKRAGGWETQYF. The CDR3 coding sequence is TGTGCCAGTAGTATGAAGAGGGCGGGAGGCTGGGAGACCCAGTACTTC.

V is TRBV7-2 and J is TRBJ2-3; possible D gene TRBD1, 5 bases. Germline V gene sequence: CDR1 SGHTA, CDR2 FQGNSA. V lost 2 bases to trimming and J lost 1 base, with 7 bases between them. The CDR3 spans 14 residues. The CDR3 is CASSLSRGTDTQYF. The CDR3 coding sequence is TGTGCCAGCAGCTTATCCAGGGGCACAGATACGCAGTATTTT.

This clone was counted once. The rearrangement joins TRBV5-1 to TRBJ2-5; the match to TRBD1 covers 7 bases. V shed 2 bases and J 3 bases; nucleotides not matched to a gene: 7. CDR1 and CDR2 (germline): SGHRS, YFSETQ. CDR3 length: 15 residues. CDR3 in amino acids: CASSLTGTAEETQYF. DNA of the CDR3: TGCGCCAGCAGCTTAACCGGGACAGCTGAAGAGACCCAGTACTTC.

This rearrangement joins TRBV19 to TRBJ1-5; 7 bases agree with TRBD1. There are 15 residues in the CDR3. Germline V gene data show CDR1 as LNHDA and CDR2 as SQIVND (reference sequence). V gave up 5 bases and J gave up 6 bases; unmatched junction bases: 10. DNA for the CDR3: TGTGCCAGTAGTCTCCGACAGGGATCCACTCAGCCCCAGCATTTT. Its translation: CASSLRQGSTQPQHF.

V and J are TRBV5-1 and TRBJ2-2, with TRBD2 matching over 13 bases. In germline, CDR1 is SGHRS, CDR2 YFSETQ. Unmatched junction bases numbered 13, after V lost 4 bases and J lost 7 bases. The CDR3 has 18 residues. Written as DNA, the CDR3 is TGCGCCAGCAGCGATGGACTAGCGGGAGTTGTGCAGAGCGGGGAGCTGTTTTTT. Protein sequence: CASSDGLAGVVQSGELFF.

This clone occurred a few times. The gene calls are TRBV5-4 and TRBJ1-1; 7 bases are shared with TRBD1. In germline, CDR1 is SGHNT, CDR2 YYREEE (reference sequence). The CDR3 runs to 13 residues. With 4 bases clipped from V and 8 bases from J, the junction kept 8 bases outside the gene matches. Here the CDR3 reads CASSPGTVTEAFF. Here the CDR3 DNA reads TGTGCCAGCAGCCCAGGGACAGTTACGGAAGCTTTCTTT.

The chain recombines TRBV7-9 with TRBJ2-5, with D perhaps matching TRBD1 (5 bases). Germline assignment: CDR1 SEHNR and CDR2 FQNEAQ (reference sequence). Trimming removed 5 bases from V and 3 bases from J, with 16 bases in between. The CDR3 is 15 residues long. The DNA of the CDR3 is TGTGCCAGCAGCCTAGGGGTGGGCATGGAAGAGACCCAGTACTTC. Translating gives CASSLGVGMEETQYF.

The table lists this clone with a few counts. The chain carries TRBV4-3 and TRBJ1-1; TRBD1 matches at 11 bases. Germline V gene data show CDR1 as LGHNA and CDR2 as YSLEER. Germline trimming cut 1 base from V and 3 bases from J; bases unmatched to any gene: 4. There are 16 residues in the CDR3. DNA for the CDR3: TGCGCCAGCAGCCAAGTTGGGACAGGGGGGCACACTGAAGCTTTCTTT. This gives the protein CASSQVGTGGHTEAFF.

V usage is TRBV19 and J usage is TRBJ1-6, with D unresolved. The ends were cut back, 3 bases at V and 7 bases at J, with 22 bases in the middle. CDR1 and CDR2 from the germline V gene are LNHDA and SQIVND (reference sequence). This CDR3 is 18 amino acids long. CDR3 bases: TGTGCCAGTAGTATGCCCGGAAACCCAAAGAGGCGCAATTCACCCCTCCACTTT. This encodes CASSMPGNPKRRNSPLHF. The whole variable domain, remainder taken from reference TRBV19 and TRBJ1-6, is DGGITQSPKYLFRKEGQNVTLSCEQNLNHDAMYWYRQDPGQGLRLIYYSQIVNDFQKGDIAEGYSVSREKKESFPLTVTSAQKNPTAFYLCASSMPGNPKRRNSPLHFGNGTRLTVT.

The chain links TRBV29-1 to TRBJ2-5, with TRBD1 matching over 7 bases. Trimming cost V 5 bases and J 3 bases; bases outside gene matches: 6. This CDR3 has 13 residues. Germline CDR1 reads SQVTM; CDR2 reads ANQGSEA. The CDR3 is CSVPETGKETQYF. The CDR3 region has the DNA TGCAGCGTTCCTGAGACAGGGAAAGAGACCCAGTACTTC.

The V gene is TRBV6-1, the J gene TRBJ1-5; tentative D call: TRBD1 (5 bases). The CDR3 loop spans 17 amino acids. Germline CDR1 MNHNS, CDR2 SASEGT. Deletions cut 4 bases from V and 0 bases from J, with 16 bases between. CDR3 DNA sequence: TGTGCCAGCAGTGCCTATCCAGGGTCTAGTAGCAATCAGCCCCAGCATTTT. Amino acids: CASSAYPGSSSNQPQHF.

The chain combines TRBV27 with TRBJ1-5; maybe TRBD1 (6 bases). The J call may be in error: the DNA end matches TRBJ2-3 better. Germline lookup yields CDR1 MNHEY and CDR2 SMNVEV (reference sequence). The CDR3 runs to 15 residues. The CDR3, as DNA: TGTGCCAGCAGTTTCGGGACAAATAGCAATCAGCCCCAGTATTTT. Its protein product is CASSFGTNSNQPQYF.

The V call is TRBV10-2, the J call TRBJ1-1; tentative D call: TRBD1 (5 bases). V lost 4 bases to trimming and J lost 7 bases, with 10 bases between them. The CDR3 is 12 amino acids. Germline loops: CDR1 WSHSY, CDR2 SAAADI. CDR3 DNA: TGCGCCAGCAGTGGAGGTGACAGTGAAGCTTTCTTT. Translating it yields CASSGGDSEAFF.

CDR3 nucleotide sequence: TGTGCCAGCAGCTTCGGAGGTACCGGGGAGCTGTTTTTT. It translates to CASSFGGTGELFF. The chain links TRBV7-9 to TRBJ2-2, with TRBD2 as a possible D gene (5 bases). Between the trimmed V and J ends, which lost 3 bases and 5 bases, there was a span of 7 bases. CDR3 length: 13 residues. Germline loops: CDR1 SEHNR, CDR2 FQNEAQ (reference sequence).

The genes are TRBV11-2 and TRBJ2-5, with 8 bases lining up with TRBD2. Germline CDR1 is SGHAT and CDR2 is FQNNGV. After removal of 0 bases from V and 5 bases from J, the junction contained 5 bases not matched to a gene. The CDR3 is 15 residues long. CDR3 DNA sequence: TGTGCCAGCAGCTTAGATAGCGGGGTTCCGGAGACCCAGTACTTC. This encodes CASSLDSGVPETQYF.

This chain uses TRBV5-1 with TRBJ1-2; D is ambiguous. This CDR3 has 14 residues. Trimming stripped 4 bases from V and 1 base from J, with 11 bases between. CDR1 SGHRS and CDR2 YFSETQ come from the germline V gene. CDR3 sequence (DNA): TGCGCCAGCAGCGTAGCTCCGGGTAACTATGGCTACACCTTC. Residues: CASSVAPGNYGYTF.

This chain uses TRBV5-1 with TRBJ1-4; 9 positions match TRBD1. The CDR3 is 16 residues long. V dropped 2 bases and J dropped 5; count of bases not matched to a gene: 7. Germline lookup yields CDR1 SGHRS and CDR2 YFSETQ. DNA for the CDR3: TGCGCCAGCAGCTTAAACTCGGGACAGGGCAATGAAAAACTGTTTTTT. Residues: CASSLNSGQGNEKLFF. The full variable domain, completed using reference TRBV5-1 and TRBJ1-4, is KAGVTQTPRYLIKTRGQQVTLSCSPISGHRSVSWYQQTPGQGLQFLFEYFSETQRNKGNFPGRFSGRQFSNSRSEMNVSTLELGDSALYLCASSLNSGQGNEKLFFGSGTQLSVL.

This chain joins TRBV6-5 and TRBJ1-5; perhaps TRBD1 as D (6 bases). Germline values: CDR1 MNHEY, CDR2 SVGAGI. The V end was cut by 6 bases, the J end by 6 bases, with 15 bases between. There are 14 residues in the CDR3. In nucleotides, the CDR3 is TGTGCCAGCAGCCAGAACAGGGTAGGTCAGCCCCAGCATTTT. Translation gives CASSQNRVGQPQHF.

The chain joins TRBV6-5 to TRBJ2-2; TRBD1 matches at 9 bases. The CDR3 has 15 amino acids. The J segment lost 5 bases and the V segment lost 6 bases, leaving 7 bases of the junction unmatched. Germline lookup yields CDR1 MNHEY and CDR2 SVGAGI. CDR3 amino acids: CASSSGTGITGELFF. CDR3 bases: TGTGCCAGCAGCAGTGGGACAGGGATTACCGGGGAGCTGTTTTTT.

The V gene is TRBV19, the J gene TRBJ1-4, with D perhaps TRBD1 (6 bases). The CDR3 is made up of 14 amino acids. Germline V CDR1 and CDR2: LNHDA, SQIVND (reference sequence). V was trimmed by 5 bases and J by 7 bases, leaving 14 bases between them. The CDR3 DNA sequence: TGTGCCAGTAGTCCACAGGGAGTGGGTGAAAAACTGTTTTTT. Amino acid sequence: CASSPQGVGEKLFF.

This clone occurred a few times. The CDR3 sequence is CASSLTGYSNQPQHF. The CDR3 bases are TGTGCCAGCAGCCTGACGGGGTATAGCAATCAGCCCCAGCATTTT. The gene calls are TRBV5-8 and TRBJ1-5, with no clear D. V was pared by 4 bases and J by 0 bases, with 11 bases between. Germline loops: CDR1 SGHTS, CDR2 YDEGEE. The CDR3 covers 15 residues.

The chain links TRBV27 to TRBJ1-5, with 7 bases aligning to TRBD1. From germline, CDR1 is MNHEY and CDR2 SMNVEV (reference sequence). This CDR3 is built from 13 residues. The J segment lost 4 bases and the V segment lost 6 bases, leaving 3 bases of the junction unmatched. The CDR3 is CASSGQANQPQHF. The CDR3 bases are TGTGCCAGCAGCGGACAGGCTAATCAGCCCCAGCATTTT.

The chain is built from TRBV7-2 and TRBJ2-2; 8 bases align to TRBD2. The V gene's germline CDR1 is SGHTA and CDR2 FQGNSA. This CDR3 has 16 amino acids. V lost 1 base, J lost 6 bases, and 7 bases stayed unmatched. The CDR3 coding sequence is TGTGCCAGCAGCTTAGGGAGCGGGAGTACCCCCGGGGAGCTGTTTTTT. It specifies CASSLGSGSTPGELFF.

In its sample, this clone was seen a few times. The chain is built from TRBV5-5 and TRBJ2-7; no clear D. The CDR3 length is 13 residues. Trimming left V 7 bases short and J 3 bases short, with 14 bases between. Looked up from germline, CDR1 is SGHKS and CDR2 is YYEKEE (reference sequence). For the CDR3, the DNA is TGTGCCAGCGGGCTGCGTGGTTTCTACGAGCAGTACTTC. This sequence encodes CASGLRGFYEQYF.

As for this clone: An end of the junction differs from the germline gene, which may be a read error. This specimen includes other DNA sequences encoding the same CDR3. The chain recombines TRBV6-5 with TRBJ1-5; maybe TRBD1 (5 bases). This CDR3 region has 13 residues. Per germline, CDR1 MNHEY and CDR2 SVGAGI. CDR3 nucleotide sequence: TGCGCCAGCAGCGAAACCGGGGGTCAGCCCCAGCATTTT. Translation gives CASSETGGQPQHF.

The chain has TRBV7-2 and TRBJ2-2; 10 bases map to TRBD2. The CDR3 has 15 amino acids. The V gene's germline CDR1 is SGHTA and CDR2 FQGNSA. Trimming cost V 5 bases and J 5 bases; bases outside gene matches: 5. The CDR3 protein is CASSESGRETGELFF. CDR3 DNA: TGTGCCAGCAGCGAGAGCGGGAGGGAAACCGGGGAGCTGTTTTTT.